This is a list of T cell receptor beta chains from one sample in a study of T cells in Graves' hyperthyroidism and ophthalmopathy. TCRdb re-analysed the multiplex PCR reads in MiXCR, keeping a single row per CDR3 protein. The data contain 370,000 or so distinct CDR3 sequences, about 15% of them singletons. Sequencing was carried out using blood. The receptors shown here come from a woman aged 18 to 35 with Graves' hyperthyroidism that later progressed to Graves' ophthalmopathy. CDR3s include the opening cysteine and the closing phenylalanine or tryptophan.

j_call | v_call | cdr3_length | cdr3_aa
TRBJ2-7 | TRBV7-9 | 14 | CASSFPGRGPEQYF
TRBJ2-3 | TRBV5-1 | 13 | CASSLPATDTQYF
TRBJ2-1 | TRBV6-1 | 13 | CASTRAGGIEQFF
TRBJ2-7 | TRBV5-1 | 15 | CASSLASSASYEQYF
TRBJ2-1 | TRBV7-8 | 18 | CASSLNIISAPSYNEQFF
TRBJ2-5 | TRBV20-1 | 15 | CSAIDPGPTQETQYF
TRBJ2-7 | TRBV6-2/TRBV6-3 | 19 | CASSYSIRRVDSVSYEQYF
TRBJ2-1 | TRBV27 | 16 | CASSLTSGYLYNEQFF
TRBJ1-4 | TRBV28 | 14 | CASSPQGLREKLFF
TRBJ1-2 | TRBV10-3 | 13 | CAISEAQGYGYTF
TRBJ2-1 | TRBV4-3 | 14 | CASSQGIGGLEQFF
TRBJ2-3 | TRBV4-3 | 14 | CASSNQGSTDTQYF
TRBJ2-7 | TRBV4-1 | 16 | CASSQEKAGASYEQYF
TRBJ2-5 | TRBV20-1 | 13 | CSAPQGTVETQYF